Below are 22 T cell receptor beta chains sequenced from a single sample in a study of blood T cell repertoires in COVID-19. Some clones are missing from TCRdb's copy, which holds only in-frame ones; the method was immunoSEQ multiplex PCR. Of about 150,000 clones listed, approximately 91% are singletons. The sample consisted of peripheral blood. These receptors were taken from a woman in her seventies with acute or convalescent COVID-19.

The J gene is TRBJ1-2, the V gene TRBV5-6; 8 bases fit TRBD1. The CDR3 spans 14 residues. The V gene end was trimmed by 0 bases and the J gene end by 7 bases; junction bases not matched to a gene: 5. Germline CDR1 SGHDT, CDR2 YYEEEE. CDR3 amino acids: CASSLAGGASGYTF. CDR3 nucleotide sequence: TGTGCCAGCAGCTTGGCAGGGGGCGCGAGTGGCTACACCTTC.

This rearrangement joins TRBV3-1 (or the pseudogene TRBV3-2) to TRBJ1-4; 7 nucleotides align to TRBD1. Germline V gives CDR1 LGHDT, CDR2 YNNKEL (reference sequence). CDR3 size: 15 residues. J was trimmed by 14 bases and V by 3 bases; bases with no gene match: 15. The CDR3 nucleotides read TGTGCCAGCAGCCAGGGACAGTCGTTGAGCATGAACCTGTTTTTT. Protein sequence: CASSQGQSLSMNLFF.

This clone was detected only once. The CDR3 bases are TGTGCCAGCAGCTTACCGGGACAGACGTTCAGGGAGCAGTTCTTC. This translates into CASSLPGQTFREQFF. The chain recombines TRBV7-2 with TRBJ2-1; 7 positions agree with TRBD1. Trimming took 2 bases from V and 10 from J; bases not matched to a gene: 11. Germline CDR1 and CDR2: SGHTA and FQGNSA. CDR3 length: 15 residues.

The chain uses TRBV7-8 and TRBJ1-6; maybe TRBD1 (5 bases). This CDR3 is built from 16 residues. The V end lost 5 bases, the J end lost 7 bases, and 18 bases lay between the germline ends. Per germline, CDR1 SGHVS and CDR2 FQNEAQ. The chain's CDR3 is CASSPTLGQVNSPLHF. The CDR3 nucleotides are TGTGCCAGCAGCCCAACCCTCGGACAAGTCAATTCACCCCTCCACTTT.

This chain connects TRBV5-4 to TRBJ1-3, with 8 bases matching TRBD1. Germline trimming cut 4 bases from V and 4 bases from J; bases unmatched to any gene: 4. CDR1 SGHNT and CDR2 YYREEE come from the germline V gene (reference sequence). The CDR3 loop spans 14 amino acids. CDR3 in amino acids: CASSPTGDGNTIYF. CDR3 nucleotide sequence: TGTGCCAGCAGCCCGACAGGGGACGGAAACACCATATATTTT.

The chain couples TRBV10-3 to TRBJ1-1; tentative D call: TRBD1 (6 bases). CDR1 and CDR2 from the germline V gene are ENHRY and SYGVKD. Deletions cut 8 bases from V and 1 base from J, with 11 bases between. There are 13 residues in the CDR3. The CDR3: CAIGAGENTEAFF. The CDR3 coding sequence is TGTGCCATCGGTGCAGGGGAGAACACTGAAGCTTTCTTT.

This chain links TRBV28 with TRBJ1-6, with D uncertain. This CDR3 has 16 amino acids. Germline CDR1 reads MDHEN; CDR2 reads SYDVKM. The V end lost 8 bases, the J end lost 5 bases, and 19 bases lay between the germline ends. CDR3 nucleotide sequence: TGTGCCAGCCGTAGCGACCTTTCGCCTAATAATTCACCCCTCCACTTT. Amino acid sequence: CASRSDLSPNNSPLHF. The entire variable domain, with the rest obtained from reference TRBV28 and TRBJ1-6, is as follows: DVKVTQSSRYLVKRTGEKVFLECVQDMDHENMFWYRQDPGLGLRLIYFSYDVKMKEKGDIPEGYSVSREKKERFSLILESASTNQTSMYLCASRSDLSPNNSPLHFGNGTRLTVT.

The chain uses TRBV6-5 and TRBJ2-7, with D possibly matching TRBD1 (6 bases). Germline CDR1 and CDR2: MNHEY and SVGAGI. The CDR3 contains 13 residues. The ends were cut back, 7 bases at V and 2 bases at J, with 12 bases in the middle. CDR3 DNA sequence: TGTGCCAGCAAGCCTCGGGACACCTACGAGCAGTACGTC. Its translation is CASKPRDTYEQYV.

This CDR3 is CASRGTGYTEAFF. The CDR3 region has the DNA TGTGCCAGCAGGGGGACAGGGTACACTGAAGCTTTCTTT. This chain links TRBV6-5 with TRBJ1-1; 9 bases are a match to TRBD1. The junction had 2 bases not matched to a gene; V was cut back by 6 bases and J by 3 bases. This CDR3 has 13 residues. Germline CDR1 and CDR2: MNHEY and SVGAGI.

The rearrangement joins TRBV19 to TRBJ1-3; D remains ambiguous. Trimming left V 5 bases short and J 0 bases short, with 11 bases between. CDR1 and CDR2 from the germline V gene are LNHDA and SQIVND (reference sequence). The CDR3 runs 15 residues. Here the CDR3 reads CASSRVPSSGNTIYF. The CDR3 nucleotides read TGTGCCAGTAGTCGCGTCCCGAGCTCTGGAAACACCATATATTTT.

The CDR3 coding sequence is TGCGCCAGCACCCAAGGCATAACAGAACACAGGGATGGCTACACCTTC. Amino acid sequence: CASTQGITEHRDGYTF. The chain couples TRBV23-1 to TRBJ1-2; TRBD1 might be the D (6 bases). TRBV23-1 carries the ORF label, with uncertain function. The ends were cut back, 7 bases at V and 6 bases at J, with 24 bases in the middle. This CDR3 has 16 amino acids.

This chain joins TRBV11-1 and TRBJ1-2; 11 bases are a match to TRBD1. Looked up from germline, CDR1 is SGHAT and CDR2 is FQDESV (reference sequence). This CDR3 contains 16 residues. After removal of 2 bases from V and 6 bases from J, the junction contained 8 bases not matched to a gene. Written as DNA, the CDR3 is TGTGCCAGCAGCTTACGGACAGGGGGCCGGTCCCATGGCTACACCTTC. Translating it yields CASSLRTGGRSHGYTF.

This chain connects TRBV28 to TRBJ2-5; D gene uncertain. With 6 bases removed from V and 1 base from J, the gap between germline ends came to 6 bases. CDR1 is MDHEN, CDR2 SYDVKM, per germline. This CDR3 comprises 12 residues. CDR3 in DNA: TGTGCCAGCAGGCAGCGCCAAGAGACCCAGTACTTC. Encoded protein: CASRQRQETQYF.

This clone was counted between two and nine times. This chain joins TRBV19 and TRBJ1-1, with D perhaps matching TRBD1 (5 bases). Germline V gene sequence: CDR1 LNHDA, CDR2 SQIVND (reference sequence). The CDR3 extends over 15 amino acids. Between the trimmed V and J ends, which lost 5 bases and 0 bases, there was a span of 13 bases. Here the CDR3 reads CASSSTAVMNTEAFF. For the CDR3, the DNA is TGTGCCAGTAGTTCGACAGCCGTCATGAACACTGAAGCTTTCTTT.

The CDR3 spells CASGSKDRGEPQHF. The CDR3 DNA reads TGTGCTAGTGGTTCAAAGGACAGGGGGGAGCCCCAGCATTTT. The J gene is TRBJ1-5, the V gene TRBV12-5; 10 bases map to TRBD1. Germline V gene data show CDR1 as LGHNT and CDR2 as FRNRAP. The CDR3 is 14 amino acids. The J segment lost 8 bases and the V segment lost 4 bases, leaving 5 bases of the junction unmatched.

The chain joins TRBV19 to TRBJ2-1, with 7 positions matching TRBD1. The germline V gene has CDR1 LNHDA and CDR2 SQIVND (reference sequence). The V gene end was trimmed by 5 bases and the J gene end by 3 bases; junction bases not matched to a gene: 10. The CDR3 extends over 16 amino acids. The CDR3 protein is CASSVRQGGIYNEQFF. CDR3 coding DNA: TGTGCCAGTAGTGTCAGACAGGGTGGGATCTACAATGAGCAGTTCTTC.

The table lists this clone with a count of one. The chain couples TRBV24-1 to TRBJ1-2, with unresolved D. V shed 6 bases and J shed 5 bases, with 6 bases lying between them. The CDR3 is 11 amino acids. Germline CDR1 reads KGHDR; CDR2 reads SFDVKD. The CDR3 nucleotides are TGTGCCACCAGTACGGGGTATGGCTACACCTTC. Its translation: CATSTGYGYTF.

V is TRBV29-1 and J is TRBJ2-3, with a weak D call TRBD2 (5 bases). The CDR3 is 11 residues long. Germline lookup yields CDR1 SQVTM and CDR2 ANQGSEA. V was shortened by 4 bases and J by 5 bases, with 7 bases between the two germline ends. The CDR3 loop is CSVAGKDTQYF. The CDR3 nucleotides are TGCAGCGTTGCGGGGAAAGATACGCAGTATTTT.

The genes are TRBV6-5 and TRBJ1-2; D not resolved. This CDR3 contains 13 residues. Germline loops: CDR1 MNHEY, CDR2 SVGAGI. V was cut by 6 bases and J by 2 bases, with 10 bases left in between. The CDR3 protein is CASRSTANYGYTF. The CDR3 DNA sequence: TGTGCCAGCAGGTCCACAGCCAACTATGGCTACACCTTC.

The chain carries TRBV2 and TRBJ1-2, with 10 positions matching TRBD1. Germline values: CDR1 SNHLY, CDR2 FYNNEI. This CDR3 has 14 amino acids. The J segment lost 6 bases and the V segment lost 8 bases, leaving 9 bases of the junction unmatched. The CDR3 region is CASRRDRGKDGYTF. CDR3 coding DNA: TGTGCCAGCCGCCGGGACAGGGGAAAAGATGGCTACACCTTC.

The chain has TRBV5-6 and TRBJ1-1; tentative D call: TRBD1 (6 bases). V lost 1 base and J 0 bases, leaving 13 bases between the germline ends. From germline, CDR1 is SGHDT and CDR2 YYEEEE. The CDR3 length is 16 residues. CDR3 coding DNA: TGTGCCAGCAGCTTGTTTATCGGACAGATGAACACTGAAGCTTTCTTT. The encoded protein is CASSLFIGQMNTEAFF. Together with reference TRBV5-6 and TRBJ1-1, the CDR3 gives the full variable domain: DAGVTQSPTHLIKTRGQQVTLRCSPKSGHDTVSWYQQALGQGPQFIFQYYEEEERQRGNFPDRFSGHQFPNYSSELNVNALLLGDSALYLCASSLFIGQMNTEAFFGQGTRLTVV.

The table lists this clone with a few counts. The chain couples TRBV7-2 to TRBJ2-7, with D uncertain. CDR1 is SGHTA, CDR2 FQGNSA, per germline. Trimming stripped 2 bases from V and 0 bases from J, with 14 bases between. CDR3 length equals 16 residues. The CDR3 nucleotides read TGTGCCAGCAGCTTAAGATTGTCTGGCAGCTCCTACGAGCAGTACTTC. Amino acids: CASSLRLSGSSYEQYF.